This T cell receptor (beta chain) emerged from a study of CD8+CD57+ T cells in acquired aplastic anemia. General study findings and limits: Fewer than 30 CD8+ CDR3 sequences were shared between patients and controls.

Selection for sequencing was limited to patients who had shown CD8+CD57+ cell expansion by flow cytometry. Genomic DNA provided the template from which TCR beta VDJ and CDR3 profiles were obtained. Each CDR3 protein is one row after TCRdb ran MiXCR on the reads. The sample includes 200,000 to 250,000 distinct CDR3 sequences, less than 75% seen only once; the top ten take around 50%. Details on this clonotype: Its antigen is not known.

Germline CDR1 is SQVTM and CDR2 is ANQGSEA. The length of the CDR3 is 14 residues. Trimming took 4 bases from V and 3 from J, leaving 16 bases between them. The chain employs TRBV29-1 and TRBJ2-7, with TRBD1 as a possible D gene (7 bases). The TCR comes from a human donor with aplastic anemia. Specimen: sorted CD4+, CD8+, or CD8+CD57+ T cells (not recorded which) from PBMCs. This CDR3 reads CSVGPGDSLYEQYF. In nucleotides, the CDR3 is TGCAGCGTTGGTCCGGGGGACAGCCTCTACGAGCAGTACTTC.